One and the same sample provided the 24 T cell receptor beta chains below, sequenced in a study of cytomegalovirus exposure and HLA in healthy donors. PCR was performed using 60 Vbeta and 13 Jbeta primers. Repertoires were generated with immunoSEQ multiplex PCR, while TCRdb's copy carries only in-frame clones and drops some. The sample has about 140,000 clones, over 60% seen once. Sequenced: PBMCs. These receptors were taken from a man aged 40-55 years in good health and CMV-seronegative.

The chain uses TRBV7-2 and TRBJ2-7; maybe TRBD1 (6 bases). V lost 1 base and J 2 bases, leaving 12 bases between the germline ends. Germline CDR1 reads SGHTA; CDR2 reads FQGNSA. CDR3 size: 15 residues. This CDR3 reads CASSLEGVATYEQYF. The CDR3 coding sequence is TGTGCCAGCAGCTTAGAGGGGGTAGCGACCTACGAGCAGTACTTC.

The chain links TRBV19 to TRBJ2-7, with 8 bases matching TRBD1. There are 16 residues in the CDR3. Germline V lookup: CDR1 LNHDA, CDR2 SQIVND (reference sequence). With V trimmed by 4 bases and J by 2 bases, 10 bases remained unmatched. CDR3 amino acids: CASSRGGRTGTYEQYF. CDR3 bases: TGTGCCAGTAGTAGAGGGGGTAGGACAGGGACCTACGAGCAGTACTTC.

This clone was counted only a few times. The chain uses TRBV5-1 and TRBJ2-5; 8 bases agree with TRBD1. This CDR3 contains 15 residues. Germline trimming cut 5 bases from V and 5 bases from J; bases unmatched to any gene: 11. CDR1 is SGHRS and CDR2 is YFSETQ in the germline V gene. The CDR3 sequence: CASRRGQESGETQYF. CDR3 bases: TGCGCCAGCAGAAGGGGACAGGAGTCGGGGGAGACCCAGTACTTC.

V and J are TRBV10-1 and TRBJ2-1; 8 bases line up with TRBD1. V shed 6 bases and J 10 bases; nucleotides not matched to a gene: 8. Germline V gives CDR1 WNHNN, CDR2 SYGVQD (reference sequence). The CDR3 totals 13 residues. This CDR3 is CASRPTGAGEQFF. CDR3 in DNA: TGCGCCAGCAGACCGACAGGGGCGGGCGAGCAGTTCTTC.

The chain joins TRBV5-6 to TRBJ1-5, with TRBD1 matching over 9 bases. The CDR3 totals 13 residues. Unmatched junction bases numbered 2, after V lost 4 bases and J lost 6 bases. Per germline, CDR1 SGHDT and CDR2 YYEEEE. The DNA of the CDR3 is TGTGCCAGCAGCCGGACAGGGGTTCAGCCCCAGCATTTT. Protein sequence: CASSRTGVQPQHF.

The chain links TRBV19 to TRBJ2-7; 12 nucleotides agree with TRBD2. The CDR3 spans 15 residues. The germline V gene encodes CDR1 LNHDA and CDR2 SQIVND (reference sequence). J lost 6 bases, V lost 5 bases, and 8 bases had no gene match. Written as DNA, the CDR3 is TGTGCCAGTAGTCCGCCTGGACTAGCGGGGACCGAGCAGTACTTC. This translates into CASSPPGLAGTEQYF.

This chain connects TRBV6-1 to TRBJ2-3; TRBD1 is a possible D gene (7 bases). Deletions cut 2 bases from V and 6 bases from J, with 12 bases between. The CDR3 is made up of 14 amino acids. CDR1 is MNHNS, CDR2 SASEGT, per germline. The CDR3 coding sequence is TGTGCCAGCAGTGAATATTCAGGGGGGGATACGCAGTATTTT. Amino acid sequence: CASSEYSGGDTQYF.

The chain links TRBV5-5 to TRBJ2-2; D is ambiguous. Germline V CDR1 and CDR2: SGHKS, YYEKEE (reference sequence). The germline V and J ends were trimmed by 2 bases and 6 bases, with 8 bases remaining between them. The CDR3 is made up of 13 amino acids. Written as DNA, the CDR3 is TGTGCCAGCAGCTTTTATATCTCCGGGGAGCTGTTTTTT. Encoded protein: CASSFYISGELFF. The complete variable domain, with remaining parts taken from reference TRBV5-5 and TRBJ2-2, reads DAGVTQSPTHLIKTRGQQVTLRCSPISGHKSVSWYQQVLGQGPQFIFQYYEKEERGRGNFPDRFSARQFPNYSSELNVNALLLGDSALYLCASSFYISGELFFGEGSRLTVL.

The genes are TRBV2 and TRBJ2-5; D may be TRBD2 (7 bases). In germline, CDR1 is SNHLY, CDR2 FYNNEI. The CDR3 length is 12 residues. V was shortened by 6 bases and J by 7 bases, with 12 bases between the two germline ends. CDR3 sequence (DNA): TGTGCCAGCAGAGGGGAGGGGGGGACCCAGTACTTC. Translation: CASRGEGGTQYF.

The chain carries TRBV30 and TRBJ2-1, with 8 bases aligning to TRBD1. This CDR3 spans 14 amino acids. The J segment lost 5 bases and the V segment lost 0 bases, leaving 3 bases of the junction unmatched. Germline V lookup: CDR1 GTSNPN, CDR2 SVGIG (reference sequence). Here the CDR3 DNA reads TGTGCCTGGAGTGTCGTGGGACAGGACAATGAGCAGTTCTTC. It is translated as CAWSVVGQDNEQFF.

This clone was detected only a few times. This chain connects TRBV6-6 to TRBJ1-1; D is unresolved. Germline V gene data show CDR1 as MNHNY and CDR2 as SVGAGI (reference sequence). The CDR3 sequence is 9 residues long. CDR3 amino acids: CGRESEAFF. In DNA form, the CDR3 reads TGTGGGAGGGAATCTGAAGCTTTCTTT.

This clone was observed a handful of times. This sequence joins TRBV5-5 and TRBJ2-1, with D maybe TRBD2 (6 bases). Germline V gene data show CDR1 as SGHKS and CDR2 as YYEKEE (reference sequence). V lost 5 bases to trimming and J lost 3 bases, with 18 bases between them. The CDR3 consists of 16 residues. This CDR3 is CASRGDGGVYYNEQFF. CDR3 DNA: TGTGCCAGCAGGGGGGACGGGGGAGTTTACTACAATGAGCAGTTCTTC. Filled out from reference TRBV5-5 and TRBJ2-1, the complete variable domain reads DAGVTQSPTHLIKTRGQQVTLRCSPISGHKSVSWYQQVLGQGPQFIFQYYEKEERGRGNFPDRFSARQFPNYSSELNVNALLLGDSALYLCASRGDGGVYYNEQFFGPGTRLTVL.

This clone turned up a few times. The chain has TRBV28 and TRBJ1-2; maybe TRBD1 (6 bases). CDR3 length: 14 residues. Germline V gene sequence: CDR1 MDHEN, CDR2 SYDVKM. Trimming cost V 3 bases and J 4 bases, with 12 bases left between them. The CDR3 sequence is CASSLRGIGYGYTF. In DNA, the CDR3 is TGTGCCAGCAGTTTGAGGGGGATCGGCTATGGCTACACCTTC.

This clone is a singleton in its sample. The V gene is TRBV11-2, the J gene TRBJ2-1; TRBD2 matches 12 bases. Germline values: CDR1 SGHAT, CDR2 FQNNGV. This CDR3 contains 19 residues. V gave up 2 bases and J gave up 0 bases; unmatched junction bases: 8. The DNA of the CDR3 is TGTGCCAGCAGCTTAATGGCTAGCGGGGGGGAGAGCTCCTACAATGAGCAGTTCTTC. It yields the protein CASSLMASGGESSYNEQFF.

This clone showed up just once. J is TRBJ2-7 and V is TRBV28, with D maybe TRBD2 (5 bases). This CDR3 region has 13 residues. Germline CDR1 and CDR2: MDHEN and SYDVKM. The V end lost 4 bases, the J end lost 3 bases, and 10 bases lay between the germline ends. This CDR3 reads CASSSTGIYEQYF. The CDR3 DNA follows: TGTGCCAGCAGTTCCACGGGGATCTACGAGCAGTACTTC.

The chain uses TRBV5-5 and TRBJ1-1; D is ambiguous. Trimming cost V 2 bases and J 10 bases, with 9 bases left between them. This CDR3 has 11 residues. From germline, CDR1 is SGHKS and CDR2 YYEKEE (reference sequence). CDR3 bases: TGTGCCAGCAGCTTTGGTACTTTAGCTTTCTTT. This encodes CASSFGTLAFF.

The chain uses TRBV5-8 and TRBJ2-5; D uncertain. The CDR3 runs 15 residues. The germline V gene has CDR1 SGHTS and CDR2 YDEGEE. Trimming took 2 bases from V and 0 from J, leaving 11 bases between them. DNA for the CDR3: TGTGCCAGCAGCTTTAAAAACAGTTACCAAGAGACCCAGTACTTC. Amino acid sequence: CASSFKNSYQETQYF.

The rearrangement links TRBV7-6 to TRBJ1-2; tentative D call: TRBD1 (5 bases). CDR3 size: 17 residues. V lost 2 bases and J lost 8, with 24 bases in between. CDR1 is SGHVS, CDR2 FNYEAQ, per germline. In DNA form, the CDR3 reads TGTGCCAGCAGCTTAAGCCCCGTGGGGCAGGCCGAGGAGGGCTACACCTTC. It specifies CASSLSPVGQAEEGYTF.

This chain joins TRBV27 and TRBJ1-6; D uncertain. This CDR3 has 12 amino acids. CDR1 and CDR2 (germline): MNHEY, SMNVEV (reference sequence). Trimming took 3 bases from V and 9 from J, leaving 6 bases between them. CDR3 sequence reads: CASSFPVSPLHF. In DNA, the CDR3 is TGTGCCAGCAGTTTTCCTGTTTCACCCCTCCACTTT.

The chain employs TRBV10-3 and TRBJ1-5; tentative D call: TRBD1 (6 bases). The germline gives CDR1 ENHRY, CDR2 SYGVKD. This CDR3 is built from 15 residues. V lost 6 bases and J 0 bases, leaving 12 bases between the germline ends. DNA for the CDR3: TGTGCCATCAGGGGGGGGGCTAATAGCAATCAGCCCCAGCATTTT. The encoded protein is CAIRGGANSNQPQHF.

This CDR3 is CAISEGGTVTYEQYF. CDR3 nucleotides: TGTGCCATCAGCGAGGGGGGGACGGTGACCTACGAGCAGTACTTC. The V and J genes are TRBV10-3 and TRBJ2-7; D may be TRBD2 (7 bases). The CDR3 length is 15 residues. V shed 6 bases and J shed 2 bases, with 17 bases lying between them. Per germline, CDR1 ENHRY and CDR2 SYGVKD.

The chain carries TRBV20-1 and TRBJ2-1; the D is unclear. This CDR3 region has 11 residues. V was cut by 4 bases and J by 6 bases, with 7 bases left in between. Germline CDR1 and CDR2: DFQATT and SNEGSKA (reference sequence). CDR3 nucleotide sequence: TGCAGTGCTACCTCCCGCAATGAGCAGTTCTTC. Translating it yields CSATSRNEQFF.

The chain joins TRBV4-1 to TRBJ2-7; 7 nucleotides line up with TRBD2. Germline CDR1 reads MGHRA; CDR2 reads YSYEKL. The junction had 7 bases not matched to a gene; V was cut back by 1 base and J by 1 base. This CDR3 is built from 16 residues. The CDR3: CASSQAGGAESYEQYF. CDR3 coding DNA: TGCGCCAGCAGCCAAGCGGGGGGAGCGGAGTCCTACGAGCAGTACTTC.

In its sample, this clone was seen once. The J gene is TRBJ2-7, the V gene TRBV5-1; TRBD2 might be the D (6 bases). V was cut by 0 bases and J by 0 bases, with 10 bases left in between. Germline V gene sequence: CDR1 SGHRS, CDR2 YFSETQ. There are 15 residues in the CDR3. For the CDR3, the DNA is TGCGCCAGCAGCTTGGTTAGCGGCTACTCCTACGAGCAGTACTTC. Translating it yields CASSLVSGYSYEQYF.